A single T cell receptor beta chain is shown here with its context. The data stem from a study of blood T cell repertoires in COVID-19. Under the authors' procedure: Reference gene primer amplification gave estimated nucleated cell counts. Produced via immunoSEQ multiplex PCR; TCRdb's table is partial and in-frame only. The V and J calls and clone size were taken over from that table, and D and trimming were inferred from the DNA. The repertoire includes around 120,000 clones, 75% to 90% of them detected once, and around 2.5% sits in the top ten. Participants reported their clinical history, and cohort assignment relied on those reports. The sample comprised PBMCs or T cells enriched from blood (not recorded which). This clonotype was obtained from a woman in her forties or fifties who had recovered from COVID-19.

CDR3 bases: TGTGCCAGCAGCCCCCGGGTCGGGGAGCTGTTTTTT. This translates into CASSPRVGELFF. The chain uses TRBV9 and TRBJ2-2, with D unclear. This CDR3 comprises 12 residues. Trimming removed 4 bases from V and 7 bases from J, with 8 bases in between. CDR1 and CDR2 from the germline V gene are SGDLS and YYNGEE.